Listed below are T cell receptor beta chains from one sample, sequenced in a study of control samples from healthy donors and cancer patients. This table comes from immunoSEQ multiplex PCR, and its TCRdb copy is limited to in-frame clones, with some not included. This repertoire shows fewer than 200,000 clones, around 93% found once; its top ten account for over 3.5%. The material sequenced was blood. These receptor sequences come from a woman aged 55-69 years in good health. Each CDR3 is given with its conserved first and last residue. Fields, in order: CDR3 protein, clone size, V gene. Clone size is shown for a subset of rows, as once, few, many or a class of expanded clone.

CASSRPGQGSHNYGYTF - TRBV6-2/TRBV6-3
CASSPETGSTYEQYF - TRBV7-9
CASSTGNSYGYTF few TRBV12-3/TRBV12-4
CASSQPGQGANYGYTF - TRBV10-2
CASSSSRIGTDTQYF - TRBV7-6
CASSENSARFDGYTF - TRBV6-1
CASSVSNGWQETQYF - TRBV6-4
CAWSSSLNQPQHF - TRBV30
CAKIAGGASEQFF - TRBV23-1
CASSEVQNTGELFF - TRBV2
CASSWRGQGAEKLFF once TRBV5-6
CASTLMRDTEAFF once TRBV12-3/TRBV12-4
CASSIAGNQPQHF once TRBV19
CASSLIWEAFSTDTQYF once TRBV7-9
CASSQDRANTEAFF - TRBV3-1/TRBV3-2
CAISEGQGAYEQYF - TRBV10-3
CASNYYDGIYTEAFF - TRBV6-2/TRBV6-3
CASSSPAVANEKLFF - TRBV5-5
CASSHPRANYGYTF - TRBV6-6
CSVGTGEGANVLTF - TRBV29-1
CASNPTGWTEAFF - TRBV6-6
CAISAETHEQFF - TRBV10-3
CSASFRLGTEAFF once TRBV20-1
CASSSTGSQGDTQYF - TRBV11-3
CASSVVLRESEQFF - TRBV9
CASSPLSGQSNEKLFF - TRBV18
CASSASGTGEQYF - TRBV9
CASRRDGVYGYTF - TRBV12-3/TRBV12-4
CASSRVDTDTQYF - TRBV7-3
CASSIERGPQETQYF - TRBV19
CASSGLGASTDTQYF - TRBV19
CAGSQVGPGYGYTF - TRBV14
CASSLARDTEAFF few TRBV11-3
CASSFSRVGHSRETQYF - TRBV7-6
CASRVIEEETQYF - TRBV2
CASSLGWDGSTDTQYF - TRBV5-6
CASKFTPTSSYNSPLHF - TRBV2
CASSHGLAFTDTQYF - TRBV5-1
CASTGTGAQPQHF - TRBV2
CASNRDGRTDTQYF - TRBV9